Presented here are 24 T cell receptor beta chains from one specimen sequenced in a study of CD8 T cells in ankylosing spondylitis (TCRdb year 2017). Library preparation employed 5' RACE. TCRdb records Illumina HiSeq 2500 as the sequencer. The public reads were reprocessed in TCRdb via fastp at Q25 and MiXCR, keeping in-frame beta chains. Identical CDR3 proteins give one entry, which carries the most common genes and DNA. This sample lists approximately 300,000 distinct CDR3 sequences; 20% to 25% were detected once. In total, the top ten clones hold under 4% of the sample. Material for sequencing was blood, either unsorted or a sorted T cell fraction (not recorded which). The receptors shown here come from a female donor with ankylosing spondylitis or in good health (not recorded which).

The V and J genes are TRBV7-2 and TRBJ1-1; TRBD1 aligns across 8 bases. Germline values: CDR1 SGHTA, CDR2 FQGNSA. The CDR3 covers 15 residues. V lost 3 bases and J lost 7; bases outside the gene matches: 10. DNA for the CDR3: TGTGCCAGCAGCTTCAACCAGGGGGCGCACGGTGAAGCTTTCTTT. Translation gives CASSFNQGAHGEAFF.

This sequence joins TRBV7-6 and TRBJ2-2; 8 bases match TRBD1. Germline V gene data show CDR1 as SGHVS and CDR2 as FNYEAQ. J lost 2 bases, V lost 6 bases, and 11 bases had no gene match. CDR3 length equals 17 residues. CDR3 in DNA: TGTGCCAGCAGTTCGACAGGGGCCAGATCTAACACCGGGGAGCTGTTTTTT. Its protein product is CASSSTGARSNTGELFF. Based on the CDR3 plus reference TRBV7-6 and TRBJ2-2, the full variable domain is GAGVSQSPRYKVTKRGQDVALRCDPISGHVSLYWYRQALGQGPEFLTYFNYEAQQDKSGLPNDRFSAERPEGSISTLTIQRTEQRDSAMYRCASSSTGARSNTGELFFGEGSRLTVL.

The rearrangement joins TRBV7-2 to TRBJ2-3; 14 nucleotides align to TRBD2. The ends lost 5 bases at V and 4 bases at J; junction bases unmatched: 8. CDR3 length equals 17 residues. The germline V gene has CDR1 SGHTA and CDR2 FQGNSA. This CDR3 is CASSPPGLAGGPDTQYF. The DNA of the CDR3 is TGTGCCAGCAGCCCCCCCGGACTAGCGGGAGGACCAGATACGCAGTATTTT.

CDR3 nucleotides: TGTGCCAGCAGGATCCTAGCGGGAGAAATCTACGAGCAGTACTTC. Translation gives CASRILAGEIYEQYF. This chain joins TRBV2 and TRBJ2-7; 10 positions agree with TRBD2. The germline CDR1 and CDR2 sequences are SNHLY and FYNNEI. The length of the CDR3 is 15 residues. The trim removed 6 bases at V and 3 bases at J, leaving 8 bases unmatched.

This clonotype was recorded a few times. The V gene is TRBV10-3, the J gene TRBJ1-1; D is possibly TRBD1 (5 bases). V was shortened by 7 bases and J by 3 bases, with 12 bases between the two germline ends. The CDR3 runs to 13 residues. Germline-derived CDR1 and CDR2 are ENHRY and SYGVKD. The chain's CDR3 is CAIIREGDTEAFF. CDR3 in DNA: TGTGCCATCATAAGGGAAGGGGACACTGAAGCTTTCTTT.

This sequence joins TRBV24-1 and TRBJ2-1; possible D gene TRBD1, 7 bases. Trimming left V 3 bases short and J 9 bases short, with 23 bases between. The CDR3 consists of 17 residues. Per the germline V gene, CDR1 is KGHDR and CDR2 is SFDVKD. CDR3 DNA sequence: TGTGCCACCAGTGATCCTGGGGGGTTGCGGCGGGACAGTGAGCAGTTCTTC. It codes for CATSDPGGLRRDSEQFF.

Ten or more counts support this clonotype. The chain uses TRBV7-6 and TRBJ1-6; 9 bases are a match to TRBD1. Germline CDR1 is SGHVS and CDR2 is FNYEAQ. The CDR3 runs 13 residues. V lost 10 bases, J lost 8 bases, and 6 bases stayed unmatched. CDR3 amino acids: CAIRDRDDSPLHF. The CDR3 nucleotides read TGTGCCATCCGGGACAGGGATGATTCACCCCTCCACTTT.

The chain couples TRBV7-2 to TRBJ2-7; perhaps TRBD2 as D (5 bases). Germline assignment: CDR1 SGHTA and CDR2 FQGNSA. CDR3 length equals 14 residues. Trimming pared 5 bases from V and 4 bases from J, leaving 15 bases between. CDR3 in amino acids: CASSTRTYLYEQYF. Here the CDR3 DNA reads TGTGCCAGCAGCACCCGGACTTACCTATACGAGCAGTACTTC.

The J gene is TRBJ2-5, the V gene TRBV30, with a weak D call TRBD2 (5 bases). Trimming removed 0 bases from V and 5 bases from J, with 10 bases in between. The V gene's germline CDR1 is GTSNPN and CDR2 SVGIG (reference sequence). The CDR3 extends over 13 amino acids. The DNA for the CDR3 is TGTGCCTGGAGTGTAAGGAGGTCGGAGACCCAGTACTTC. Protein: CAWSVRRSETQYF. Based on the CDR3 plus reference TRBV30 and TRBJ2-5, the full variable domain is SQTIHQWPATLVQPVGSPLSLECTVEGTSNPNLYWYRQAAGRGLQLLFYSVGIGQISSEVPQNLSASRPQDRQFILSSKKLLLSDSGFYLCAWSVRRSETQYFGPGTRLLVL.

This clonotype was seen more than once but under ten times. This sequence joins TRBV7-2 and TRBJ2-4; 13 bases match TRBD2. The CDR3 spans 15 residues. Germline V gene lookup returns CDR1 SGHTA and CDR2 FQGNSA. Trimming took 5 bases from V and 9 from J; bases not matched to a gene: 7. The CDR3 coding sequence is TGTGCCAGCAGCATACTAGCGGGGGGGGTGGGCATTCAGTACTTC. It codes for CASSILAGGVGIQYF.

The sample holds a few counts of this clonotype. The chain couples TRBV12-3 or TRBV12-4 to TRBJ1-2; no definite D call. The CDR3 is made up of 12 amino acids. The germline V and J ends were trimmed by 6 bases and 2 bases, with 7 bases remaining between them. Here the CDR3 DNA reads TGTGCCAGCAGAGGTTGGAACTATGGCTACACCTTC. Amino acids: CASRGWNYGYTF.

The chain combines TRBV20-1 with TRBJ2-3; TRBD2 matches 10 bases. The CDR3 is 15 residues long. Per germline, CDR1 DFQATT and CDR2 SNEGSKA (reference sequence). V trimming: 4 bases; J trimming: 1 base; junction bases outside the gene matches: 5. CDR3 protein: CSANLAGVGTDTQYF. CDR3 DNA: TGCAGTGCTAACCTAGCGGGAGTTGGCACAGATACGCAGTATTTT.

The V call is TRBV2, the J call TRBJ2-5; possibly TRBD1 for D (6 bases). Per the germline V gene, CDR1 is SNHLY and CDR2 is FYNNEI. Trimming took off 4 bases at V and 5 bases at J, with 17 bases between the two ends. The CDR3 contains 15 residues. CDR3 nucleotides: TGTGCCAGCAGTGCGGACAGATCAACCGGGGAGACCCAGTACTTC. Amino acid sequence: CASSADRSTGETQYF. The full variable domain, its missing parts supplied by reference TRBV2 and TRBJ2-5, is EPEVTQTPSHQVTQMGQEVILRCVPISNHLYFYWYRQILGQKVEFLVSFYNNEISEKSEIFDDQFSVERPDGSNFTLKIRSTKLEDSAMYFCASSADRSTGETQYFGPGTRLLVL.

This clonotype was seen a handful of times. The chain joins TRBV10-3 to TRBJ2-3; D is undetermined. Germline lookup yields CDR1 ENHRY and CDR2 SYGVKD. The V gene lost 7 bases and the J gene lost 4 bases, with 18 bases spanning the gap. This CDR3 has 15 residues. The CDR3 here is CAITESSNAPDTQYF. The CDR3 DNA sequence: TGTGCCATCACCGAGAGCAGCAACGCCCCAGATACGCAGTATTTT.

The gene calls are TRBV7-3 and TRBJ2-3; TRBD2 might be the D (5 bases). The CDR3 consists of 15 residues. Germline V gene lookup returns CDR1 SGHTA and CDR2 FQGTGA. Trimming shortened V by 5 bases and J by 0 bases, and 12 bases separated the two germline ends. The CDR3 protein is CASSIGGQSTDTQYF. The CDR3 DNA follows: TGTGCCAGCAGCATAGGCGGGCAAAGCACAGATACGCAGTATTTT.

The chain has TRBV6-2 or TRBV6-3 and TRBJ1-1; 9 nucleotides line up with TRBD1. V was pared by 2 bases and J by 5 bases, with 9 bases of the junction left unmatched. CDR1 and CDR2 from the germline V gene are MNHEY and SVGEGT. The CDR3 spans 16 residues. CDR3 region: CASSYEHRGLRTEAFF. The CDR3 region has the DNA TGTGCCAGCAGTTACGAGCACAGGGGGCTGAGGACTGAAGCTTTCTTT.

CDR3 in amino acids: CASSHVDREGNIQYF. Here the CDR3 DNA reads TGCGCCAGCAGCCATGTTGACAGGGAGGGAAACATTCAGTACTTC. This chain joins TRBV4-1 and TRBJ2-4; D is tentatively TRBD1 or TRBD2 (7 bases each). V lost 3 bases to trimming and J lost 6 bases, with 15 bases between them. This CDR3 region has 15 residues. The germline V gene has CDR1 MGHRA and CDR2 YSYEKL.

The chain is built from TRBV6-1 and TRBJ2-3; TRBD2 aligns across 12 bases. Germline values: CDR1 MNHNS, CDR2 SASEGT. The ends lost 6 bases at V and 4 bases at J; junction bases unmatched: 5. This CDR3 comprises 15 residues. The CDR3 sequence: CASRLRLAGADTQYF. Written as DNA, the CDR3 is TGTGCCAGCAGACTCAGACTAGCGGGAGCAGATACGCAGTATTTT.

This clonotype was picked up a small number of times. The rearrangement links TRBV29-1 to TRBJ1-1; a weak D match, TRBD1 (5 bases). V lost 4 bases, J lost 0 bases, and 9 bases lay in between. From germline, CDR1 is SQVTM and CDR2 ANQGSEA. This CDR3 is built from 13 residues. The CDR3 spells CSVGTRMNTEAFF. The CDR3 coding sequence is TGCAGCGTTGGGACAAGAATGAACACTGAAGCTTTCTTT.

The chain is built from TRBV3-1 and TRBJ2-1; TRBD2 matches 8 bases. CDR1 is LGHDT and CDR2 is YNNKEL in the germline V gene (reference sequence). Trimming at V came to 8 bases and at J to 1 base, leaving 10 bases not matched to a gene. The CDR3 runs 16 residues. CDR3 sequence reads: CASGRISGTSYNEQFF. For the CDR3, the DNA is TGTGCCAGCGGTCGGATTAGCGGGACATCCTACAATGAGCAGTTCTTC.

The CDR3 bases are TGTGCCAGCAGCCAAGATGGGGACGCAGATGGCTACACCTTC. As protein: CASSQDGDADGYTF. This sequence joins TRBV4-2 and TRBJ1-2, with D possibly matching TRBD1 (5 bases). CDR1 is LGHNA and CDR2 is YNFKEQ in the germline V gene. Trimming shortened V by 0 bases and J by 6 bases, and 11 bases separated the two germline ends. CDR3 length: 14 residues.

The chain carries TRBV4-1 and TRBJ2-3; D tentatively reads TRBD1 or TRBD2 (6 bases each). V was pared by 6 bases and J by 3 bases, with 16 bases between. CDR3 size: 15 residues. Germline-derived CDR1 and CDR2 are MGHRA and YSYEKL. CDR3 nucleotide sequence: TGCGCCAGCAGTTCTAGCCGGGGGCGTACAGATACGCAGTATTTT. It codes for CASSSSRGRTDTQYF.

In this sample, this clonotype turned up many times. DNA of the CDR3: TGTGCCAGCAGTCACAGACAGCTGTTTAATTCACCCCTCCACTTT. Its protein is CASSHRQLFNSPLHF. V usage is TRBV6-5 and J usage is TRBJ1-6; D perhaps matches TRBD1 (5 bases). V lost 5 bases and J 6 bases, leaving 14 bases between the germline ends. The CDR3 has 15 residues. Germline V gives CDR1 MNHEY, CDR2 SVGAGI.

V usage is TRBV5-1 and J usage is TRBJ2-5, with D possibly being TRBD2 (6 bases). Germline CDR1 reads SGHRS; CDR2 reads YFSETQ. This CDR3 is 14 amino acids long. V was clipped by 1 base and J by 3 bases, with 10 bases between them. This CDR3 reads CASSLRLVEETQYF. The CDR3 region has the DNA TGCGCCAGCAGCTTGAGACTAGTGGAAGAGACCCAGTACTTC.